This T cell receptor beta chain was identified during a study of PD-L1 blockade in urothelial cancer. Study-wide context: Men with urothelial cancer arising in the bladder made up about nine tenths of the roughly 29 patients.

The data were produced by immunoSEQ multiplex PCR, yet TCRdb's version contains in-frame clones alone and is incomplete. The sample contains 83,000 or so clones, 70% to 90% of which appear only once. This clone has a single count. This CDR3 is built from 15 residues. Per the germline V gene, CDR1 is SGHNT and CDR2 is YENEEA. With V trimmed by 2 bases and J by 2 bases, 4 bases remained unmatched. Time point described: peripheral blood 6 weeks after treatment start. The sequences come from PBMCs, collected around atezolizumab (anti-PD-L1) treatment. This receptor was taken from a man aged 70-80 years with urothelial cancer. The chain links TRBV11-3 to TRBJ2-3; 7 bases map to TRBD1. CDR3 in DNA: TGTGCCAGCAGCTTACGGACAGGCCTCACAGATACGCAGTATTTT. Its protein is CASSLRTGLTDTQYF.